Each of the 23 T cell receptor beta chains below was sequenced from the same sample in a study of a mutant IDH1 vaccine in newly diagnosed glioma. Time point meaning: week 35, safety follow-up. One vaccine dose held 300 ug of mutant IDH1 20-mer peptide and came with topical imiquimod. Clones were sequenced by immunoSEQ multiplex PCR, and TCRdb holds only the in-frame ones, with some missing. The profile covers around 60,000 clones, with around four fifths appearing a single time and approximately 4.1% taken by the ten largest. For these receptors, no antigen is known. This specimen was PBMCs, taken from a glioma patient whose treatment included an IDH1 peptide vaccine. These TCRs come from a man aged 25-45 years with glioma.

V is TRBV14 and J is TRBJ2-2, with D unresolved. This CDR3 has 15 residues. The V gene lost 0 bases and the J gene lost 8 bases, with 13 bases spanning the gap. CDR1 and CDR2 from the germline V gene are SGHDN and FVKESK. CDR3 residues: CASSQDPSVPGELFF. CDR3 nucleotides: TGTGCCAGCAGCCAAGATCCGTCAGTTCCTGGGGAGCTGTTTTTT.

The J gene is TRBJ1-4, the V gene TRBV6-5; unclear D gene. The CDR3 spans 15 residues. Germline CDR1 is MNHEY and CDR2 is SVGAGI. Trimming cost V 0 bases and J 8 bases, with 13 bases left between them. Here the CDR3 reads CASSYSGSRKEKLFF. As DNA, the CDR3 is TGTGCCAGCAGTTACTCAGGCAGCAGGAAGGAAAAACTGTTTTTT.

This chain joins TRBV14 and TRBJ1-2; no clear D. The CDR3 extends over 14 amino acids. V lost 4 bases and J lost 4, with 13 bases in between. Per germline, CDR1 SGHDN and CDR2 FVKESK. CDR3 region: CASSPPDGFYGYTF. CDR3 nucleotides: TGTGCCAGCAGCCCCCCGGACGGGTTCTATGGCTACACCTTC.

The rearrangement joins TRBV5-1 to TRBJ1-5, with unresolved D. The CDR3 totals 15 residues. With 0 bases removed from V and 3 bases from J, the gap between germline ends came to 10 bases. Germline V gene lookup returns CDR1 SGHRS and CDR2 YFSETQ. CDR3 nucleotide sequence: TGCGCCAGCAGCTTGGGCGGAGAGTTCAATCAGCCCCAGCATTTT. It translates to CASSLGGEFNQPQHF.

The chain uses TRBV30 and TRBJ2-7, with 9 bases aligning to TRBD1. The trim removed 3 bases at V and 5 bases at J, leaving 8 bases unmatched. CDR3 length: 14 amino acids. Germline CDR1 and CDR2: GTSNPN and SVGIG (reference sequence). The CDR3 coding sequence is TGTGCCTGGAGAGCCGGGACAGGGTTTCACGAGCAGTACTTC. Translation: CAWRAGTGFHEQYF. Full variable domain (outside the CDR3, taken from reference TRBV30 and TRBJ2-7): SQTIHQWPATLVQPVGSPLSLECTVEGTSNPNLYWYRQAAGRGLQLLFYSVGIGQISSEVPQNLSASRPQDRQFILSSKKLLLSDSGFYLCAWRAGTGFHEQYFGPGTRLTVT.

The chain uses TRBV18 and TRBJ1-1; 7 nucleotides match TRBD1. Germline V gene lookup returns CDR1 KGHSH and CDR2 LQKENI. After removal of 3 bases from V and 6 bases from J, the junction contained 7 bases not matched to a gene. This CDR3 region has 14 residues. CDR3 DNA: TGTGCCAGCTCACCCGATCTCACAGGGGCTGAAGCTTTCTTT. This codes for CASSPDLTGAEAFF.

CDR3 DNA: TGTGCCAGCAGTCCCTCCAGGGGGAAAGTCAATCAGCCCCAGCATTTT. This sequence encodes CASSPSRGKVNQPQHF. V gene TRBV28 combines with J gene TRBJ1-5; 7 positions match TRBD1. Per germline, CDR1 MDHEN and CDR2 SYDVKM. Trimming at V came to 5 bases and at J to 3 bases, leaving 10 bases not matched to a gene. The CDR3 contains 16 residues.

The chain links TRBV6-1 to TRBJ1-2; TRBD1 might be the D (6 bases). CDR1 is MNHNS and CDR2 is SASEGT in the germline V gene. Trimming took off 4 bases at V and 0 bases at J, with 12 bases between the two ends. The length of the CDR3 is 15 residues. CDR3 sequence reads: CASSVQGQANYGYTF. As DNA, the CDR3 is TGTGCCAGCAGTGTACAGGGACAAGCTAACTATGGCTACACCTTC.

The gene calls are TRBV5-1 and TRBJ1-1, with no clear D. CDR3 size: 12 residues. V was pared by 6 bases and J by 2 bases, with 8 bases between. In germline, CDR1 is SGHRS, CDR2 YFSETQ. This CDR3 is CASTSPNTEAFF. The CDR3 DNA reads TGCGCCAGCACTAGCCCTAACACTGAAGCTTTCTTT.

The chain links TRBV19 to TRBJ2-7; 7 positions match TRBD1. V gave up 3 bases and J gave up 3 bases; unmatched junction bases: 8. The V gene's germline CDR1 is LNHDA and CDR2 SQIVND (reference sequence). The CDR3 has 15 amino acids. Here the CDR3 reads CASSIITGDRYEQYF. CDR3 bases: TGTGCCAGTAGTATCATCACAGGGGACCGCTACGAGCAGTACTTC.

The chain links TRBV11-2 to TRBJ2-7, with TRBD1 matching 9 bases. Looked up from germline, CDR1 is SGHAT and CDR2 is FQNNGV. Trimming at V came to 5 bases and at J to 6 bases, leaving 14 bases not matched to a gene. CDR3 size: 16 residues. The CDR3 here is CASSPFRDRARGEQYF. In DNA form, the CDR3 reads TGTGCCAGCAGCCCCTTTCGGGACAGGGCTAGGGGCGAGCAGTACTTC.

This clone has only one observation. The chain carries TRBV19 and TRBJ2-5; D ambiguous. The length of the CDR3 is 15 residues. Germline loops: CDR1 LNHDA, CDR2 SQIVND (reference sequence). Trimming cost V 7 bases and J 5 bases, with 20 bases left between them. The CDR3 reads CASNDPAIGEETQYF. In nucleotides, the CDR3 is TGTGCCAGTAATGATCCGGCAATAGGTGAGGAGACCCAGTACTTC.

This clone was found once. The V call is TRBV5-1, the J call TRBJ1-4; D gene ambiguous. Germline V gene data show CDR1 as SGHRS and CDR2 as YFSETQ. The CDR3 is 16 residues long. V gave up 4 bases and J gave up 7 bases, with 20 bases separating them. DNA for the CDR3: TGCGCCAGCAGCCCAAAAAATCCAATACTAGGTGAAAAACTGTTTTTT. Translated: CASSPKNPILGEKLFF.

This chain connects TRBV19 to TRBJ2-3, with D possibly being TRBD2 (6 bases). The CDR3 is made up of 15 amino acids. V lost 7 bases and J lost 1, with 15 bases in between. Germline CDR1 is LNHDA and CDR2 is SQIVND (reference sequence). CDR3 loop: CASTLGGPGTDTQYF. Here the CDR3 DNA reads TGTGCCAGTACCCTGGGGGGACCTGGCACAGATACGCAGTATTTT.

This rearrangement joins TRBV19 to TRBJ2-3, with 11 nucleotides matching TRBD2. The CDR3 extends over 16 amino acids. Trimming cost V 4 bases and J 3 bases; bases outside gene matches: 6. The germline V gene encodes CDR1 LNHDA and CDR2 SQIVND (reference sequence). CDR3 DNA sequence: TGTGCCAGTAGTAAGCTAGCGGGGGGCGTTACAGATACGCAGTATTTT. Amino acid sequence: CASSKLAGGVTDTQYF.

This sequence joins TRBV4-1 and TRBJ2-2; a weak D match, TRBD2 (5 bases). The germline CDR1 and CDR2 sequences are MGHRA and YSYEKL. The V and J ends lost 1 base and 4 bases respectively, with 13 bases between them. The CDR3 is 16 amino acids. CDR3 loop: CASSQAGVMGTGELFF. The CDR3 nucleotides are TGCGCCAGCAGCCAAGCCGGGGTGATGGGCACCGGGGAGCTGTTTTTT.

This chain links TRBV10-3 with TRBJ2-1; 7 nucleotides agree with TRBD1. Germline values: CDR1 ENHRY, CDR2 SYGVKD. The CDR3 is 14 amino acids. Trimming at V came to 4 bases and at J to 8 bases, leaving 8 bases not matched to a gene. The CDR3 coding sequence is TGTGCCATCAGTGCTGCGACAGGGTTCGATGAGCAGTTCTTC. Translating it yields CAISAATGFDEQFF.

Points on this clone: Other DNA sequences within the sample encode an identical CDR3. This chain links TRBV28 with TRBJ2-5; no clear D. Germline CDR1 is MDHEN and CDR2 is SYDVKM. The V and J ends lost 2 bases and 3 bases respectively, with 7 bases between them. The CDR3 has 13 residues. This CDR3 is CASSLGREETQYF. CDR3 in DNA: TGTGCCAGCAGTTTAGGTAGAGAAGAGACCCAGTACTTC.

The J gene is TRBJ1-4, the V gene TRBV18; D is possibly TRBD1 (5 bases). Germline V gives CDR1 KGHSH, CDR2 LQKENI. V was pared by 2 bases and J by 8 bases, with 15 bases between. This CDR3 spans 15 amino acids. CDR3 nucleotide sequence: TGTGCCAGCTCACCAGGGACGGCTGGATGGGAAAAACTGTTTTTT. Protein sequence: CASSPGTAGWEKLFF.

V gene TRBV11-2 combines with J gene TRBJ2-2; perhaps TRBD2 as D (6 bases). CDR1 and CDR2 (germline): SGHAT, FQNNGV. The CDR3 has 16 residues. V was clipped by 4 bases and J by 5 bases, with 17 bases between them. CDR3 sequence (DNA): TGTGCCAGCAGCTGGGGCGGGGCTTCGGGAACCGGGGAGCTGTTTTTT. Translation gives CASSWGGASGTGELFF.

This chain connects TRBV6-5 to TRBJ2-5, with D perhaps given as TRBD1 or TRBD2 (5 bases each). Trimming removed 5 bases from V and 4 bases from J, with 11 bases in between. Germline V gene data show CDR1 as MNHEY and CDR2 as SVGAGI. The CDR3 is 13 amino acids. The chain's CDR3 is CASSHYGAETQYF. CDR3 nucleotides: TGTGCCAGCAGTCACTACGGGGCAGAGACCCAGTACTTC.

The chain joins TRBV19 to TRBJ1-5; 8 bases agree with TRBD1. This CDR3 is built from 14 residues. CDR1 and CDR2 from the germline V gene are LNHDA and SQIVND (reference sequence). J lost 9 bases, V lost 4 bases, and 8 bases had no gene match. CDR3 residues: CASSTWTGNRPQHF. The CDR3 region has the DNA TGTGCCAGTAGTACTTGGACAGGGAATAGGCCCCAGCATTTT.

This sequence joins TRBV10-3 and TRBJ2-3, with TRBD2 as a possible D gene (5 bases). Germline V CDR1 and CDR2: ENHRY, SYGVKD. CDR3 length: 14 residues. V was pared by 2 bases and J by 6 bases, with 12 bases between. The CDR3 nucleotides are TGTGCCATCAGTGAGAGGACTGGTGTTGATACGCAGTATTTT. Its translation is CAISERTGVDTQYF.